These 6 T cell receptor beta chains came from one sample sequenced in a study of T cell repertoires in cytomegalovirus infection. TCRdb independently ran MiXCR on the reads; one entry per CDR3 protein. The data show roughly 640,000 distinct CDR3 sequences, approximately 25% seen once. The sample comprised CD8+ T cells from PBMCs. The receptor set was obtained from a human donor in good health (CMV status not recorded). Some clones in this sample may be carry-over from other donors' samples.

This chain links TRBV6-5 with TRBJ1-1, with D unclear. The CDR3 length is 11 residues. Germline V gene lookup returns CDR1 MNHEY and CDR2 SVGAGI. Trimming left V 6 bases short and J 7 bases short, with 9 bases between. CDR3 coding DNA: TGTGCCAGCAGGACGGGATATGAAGCTTTCTTT. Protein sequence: CASRTGYEAFF.

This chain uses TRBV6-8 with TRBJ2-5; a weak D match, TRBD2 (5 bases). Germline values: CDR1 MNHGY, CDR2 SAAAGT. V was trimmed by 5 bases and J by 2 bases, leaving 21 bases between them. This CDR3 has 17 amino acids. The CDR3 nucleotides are TGTGCCAGCAGTAGCCCCGATAGGGAGTGGAGACAAGAGACCCAGTACTTC. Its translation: CASSSPDREWRQETQYF.

CDR3 DNA: TGTGCCATCAAAACAAATACCTACGAGCAGTACTTC. Residues: CAIKTNTYEQYF. V gene TRBV10-3 combines with J gene TRBJ2-7; D is unclear. The CDR3 is 12 amino acids. V gave up 7 bases and J gave up 2 bases, with 9 bases separating them. Looked up from germline, CDR1 is ENHRY and CDR2 is SYGVKD.

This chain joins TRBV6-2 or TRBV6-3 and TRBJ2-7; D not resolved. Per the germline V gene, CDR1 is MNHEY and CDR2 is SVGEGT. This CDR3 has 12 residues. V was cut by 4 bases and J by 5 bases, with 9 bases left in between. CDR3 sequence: CASSSPGNEQYV. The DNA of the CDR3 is TGTGCCAGCAGTTCTCCAGGAAACGAGCAGTACGTC.

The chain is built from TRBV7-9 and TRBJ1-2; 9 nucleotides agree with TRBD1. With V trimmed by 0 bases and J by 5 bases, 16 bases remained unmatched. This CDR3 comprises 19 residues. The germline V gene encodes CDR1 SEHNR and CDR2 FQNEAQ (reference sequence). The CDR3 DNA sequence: TGTGCCAGCAGCTTAGCTCGCAATCCCCCCGGGACAGGGACTTATGGCTACACCTTC. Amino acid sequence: CASSLARNPPGTGTYGYTF.

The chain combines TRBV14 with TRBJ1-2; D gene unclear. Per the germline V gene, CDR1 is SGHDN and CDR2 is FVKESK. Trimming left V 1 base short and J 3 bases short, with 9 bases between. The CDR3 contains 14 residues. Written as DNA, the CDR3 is TGTGCCAGCAGCCAAGGCCCTCTTTACTATGGCTACACCTTC. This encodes CASSQGPLYYGYTF.